These 27 T cell receptor beta chains originate from one sample sequenced in a study of blood T cell repertoires in COVID-19 (dated by TCRdb to about 2020). Libraries were prepared through the immunoSEQ multiplex PCR assay. The table was pulled from immuneACCESS by TCRdb, which kept in-frame rearrangements only. Such tables lose some clones; where checked, under half of the loss comes from unresolved V genes, and the rest has no known cause. This sample comprises about 120,000 clones, roughly 80% of them detected only once. The top ten hold less than 2% of the sample. Material: peripheral blood. Receptors were obtained from a man aged 65 to 85 with acute or convalescent COVID-19.

The rearrangement joins TRBV11-2 to TRBJ1-1, with 8 bases lining up with TRBD1. The CDR3 sequence is 16 residues long. Germline trimming cut 5 bases from V and 0 bases from J; bases unmatched to any gene: 8. Germline V gene data show CDR1 as SGHAT and CDR2 as FQNNGV. The chain's CDR3 is CASSLQGGYMNTEAFF. The CDR3 DNA is TGTGCCAGCAGCCTACAGGGGGGATACATGAACACTGAAGCTTTCTTT.

The rearrangement links TRBV29-1 to TRBJ2-3; D is unclear. The CDR3 is 11 residues long. The ends were cut back, 3 bases at V and 5 bases at J, with 6 bases in the middle. Germline CDR1 and CDR2: SQVTM and ANQGSEA. The CDR3 spells CSVDFGDTQYF. The CDR3 DNA reads TGCAGCGTTGACTTCGGAGATACGCAGTATTTT.

V and J are TRBV25-1 and TRBJ1-1; perhaps TRBD1 as D (5 bases). The CDR3 is 13 amino acids. The V end was cut by 6 bases, the J end by 4 bases, with 12 bases between. The germline gives CDR1 MGHDK, CDR2 SYGVNS. The CDR3 reads CASREGLSTEAFF. The CDR3 DNA reads as TGTGCCAGCAGGGAGGGGTTGAGCACTGAAGCTTTCTTT.

The chain has TRBV15 and TRBJ2-3, with D unresolved. The germline CDR1 and CDR2 sequences are LNHNV and YYDKDF (reference sequence). Trimming stripped 8 bases from V and 0 bases from J, with 9 bases between. This CDR3 contains 13 residues. Here the CDR3 reads CATSAPSTDTQYF. The CDR3 DNA reads as TGTGCCACCTCCGCGCCTAGCACAGATACGCAGTATTTT.

The genes are TRBV6-5 and TRBJ2-4, with TRBD2 matching 10 bases. Looked up from germline, CDR1 is MNHEY and CDR2 is SVGAGI. The CDR3 is 14 amino acids. V lost 6 bases, J lost 7 bases, and 6 bases stayed unmatched. In nucleotides, the CDR3 is TGTGCCAGCAGGAGGGGAGCGGGGGGGAACATTCAGTACTTC. Translating gives CASRRGAGGNIQYF.

The rearrangement uses TRBV7-2 and TRBJ1-6; D is unclear. The ends were cut back, 0 bases at V and 0 bases at J, with 6 bases in the middle. This CDR3 is built from 16 residues. Germline V CDR1 and CDR2: SGHTA, FQGNSA. The CDR3 DNA sequence: TGTGCCAGCAGCTTAGCACTATCCTCCTATAATTCACCCCTCCACTTT. Protein: CASSLALSSYNSPLHF.

The chain uses TRBV12-3 or TRBV12-4 and TRBJ1-6; 9 bases line up with TRBD1. Trimming at V came to 8 bases and at J to 7 bases, leaving 3 bases not matched to a gene. This CDR3 has 13 amino acids. Here the CDR3 DNA reads TGTGCCAGCGGGGGACAGGGCAATTCACCCCTCCACTTT. Translated, it gives CASGGQGNSPLHF.

V usage is TRBV6-4 and J usage is TRBJ2-7; 9 bases line up with TRBD2. The germline gives CDR1 MRHNA, CDR2 SNTAGT. Germline trimming cut 4 bases from V and 0 bases from J; bases unmatched to any gene: 16. The CDR3 is made up of 19 amino acids. In DNA form, the CDR3 reads TGTGCCAGCAGTGTCCGGCGACTAGCGGACGGTTCTAGCTCCTACGAGCAGTACTTC. This codes for CASSVRRLADGSSSYEQYF.

This chain joins TRBV27 and TRBJ1-3; D is uncertain. The CDR3 contains 13 residues. Trimming took 4 bases from V and 2 from J, leaving 6 bases between them. From germline, CDR1 is MNHEY and CDR2 SMNVEV (reference sequence). CDR3 residues: CASSYRAGNTIYF. Written as DNA, the CDR3 is TGTGCCAGCAGTTATCGGGCTGGAAACACCATATATTTT.

V and J are TRBV9 and TRBJ1-1; tentatively, D is TRBD1 (5 bases). Trimming shortened V by 4 bases and J by 7 bases, and 20 bases separated the two germline ends. This CDR3 is built from 15 residues. Germline assignment: CDR1 SGDLS and CDR2 YYNGEE. The CDR3 sequence is CASSPSGGKLYEAFF. The CDR3 DNA reads TGTGCCAGCAGCCCATCCGGGGGTAAGCTTTATGAAGCTTTCTTT.

This clone was observed a few times. The J gene is TRBJ2-1, the V gene TRBV15; D perhaps matches TRBD1 (5 bases). The CDR3 consists of 16 residues. Trimming removed 0 bases from V and 3 bases from J, with 12 bases in between. CDR1 is LNHNV, CDR2 YYDKDF, per germline (reference sequence). CDR3 loop: CATSRDRKGNYNEQFF. CDR3 DNA: TGTGCCACCAGCAGAGATCGGAAGGGGAACTACAATGAGCAGTTCTTC.

Here the CDR3 reads CASRDRVGDTQYF. The CDR3 DNA reads as TGTGCCAGCCGGGACAGGGTGGGAGATACGCAGTATTTT. The chain has TRBV10-3 and TRBJ2-3; 9 nucleotides agree with TRBD1. The CDR3 runs to 13 residues. V lost 10 bases and J lost 5; bases outside the gene matches: 7. Germline loops: CDR1 ENHRY, CDR2 SYGVKD.

With regard to this clone: The junction departs from germline at one end; a sequencing error may be responsible. The chain joins TRBV7-7 to TRBJ2-2; D not resolved. CDR1 is SSHAT, CDR2 FNYEAQ, per germline (reference sequence). The CDR3 runs to 14 residues. CDR3 loop: CASSLVPGTGELFF. CDR3 nucleotide sequence: TGTGCTAGCAGCTTAGTGCCGGGCACCGGGGAGCTGTTTTTT.

The chain employs TRBV5-1 and TRBJ2-7; 7 bases map to TRBD1. V lost 4 bases to trimming and J lost 0 bases; unmatched junction nucleotides: 7. There are 15 residues in the CDR3. The V gene's germline CDR1 is SGHRS and CDR2 YFSETQ. The CDR3 DNA reads TGCGCCAGCAGCCTCGGACAGGAGAGCTCCTACGAGCAGTACTTC. Protein product: CASSLGQESSYEQYF.

The V call is TRBV6-1, the J call TRBJ2-2; TRBD2 matches at 8 bases. The CDR3 loop spans 15 amino acids. Trimming took 3 bases from V and 5 from J; bases not matched to a gene: 5. Germline lookup yields CDR1 MNHNS and CDR2 SASEGT. The CDR3 reads CASSEPSGRTGELFF. DNA for the CDR3: TGTGCCAGCAGTGAGCCTAGCGGGCGGACCGGGGAGCTGTTTTTT.

The rearrangement links TRBV2 to TRBJ1-3; the D gene is possibly TRBD1 (6 bases). The CDR3 extends over 15 amino acids. Germline CDR1 SNHLY, CDR2 FYNNEI. Trimming took off 2 bases at V and 0 bases at J, with 8 bases between the two ends. The CDR3 sequence is CASSENRVSGNTIYF. The CDR3 region has the DNA TGTGCCAGCAGTGAAAACAGGGTCTCTGGAAACACCATATATTTT.

This chain joins TRBV2 and TRBJ2-3, with D unclear. V was shortened by 8 bases and J by 3 bases, with 12 bases between the two germline ends. Germline values: CDR1 SNHLY, CDR2 FYNNEI. CDR3 size: 13 residues. The CDR3 region is CASSYLPTDTQYF. The CDR3 DNA follows: TGTGCCAGCTCCTACCTCCCGACAGATACGCAGTATTTT.

V usage is TRBV6-5 and J usage is TRBJ1-1; TRBD1 is a possible D gene (6 bases). Germline CDR1 and CDR2: MNHEY and SVGAGI. The CDR3 is 14 amino acids. The germline V and J ends were trimmed by 5 bases and 5 bases, with 15 bases remaining between them. This chain's CDR3 is CASSPGAWRTEAFF. Here the CDR3 DNA reads TGTGCCAGCAGTCCAGGGGCCTGGAGGACTGAAGCTTTCTTT.

The chain employs TRBV9 and TRBJ2-7, with 13 bases identical to TRBD2. CDR3 length: 15 amino acids. Germline values: CDR1 SGDLS, CDR2 YYNGEE. Trimming removed 2 bases from V and 4 bases from J; junction bases left unmatched: 3. For the CDR3, the DNA is TGTGCCAGCAGCGTGGGGACTAGCGGGGTTTACGAGCAGTACTTC. Its translation: CASSVGTSGVYEQYF.

This clone has just a few counts. The genes are TRBV10-2 and TRBJ1-5, with 7 positions matching TRBD1. Trimming cost V 9 bases and J 2 bases; bases outside gene matches: 10. The V gene's germline CDR1 is WSHSY and CDR2 SAAADI. The CDR3 totals 15 residues. As DNA, the CDR3 is TGCGCCAGTAATCTAGGGGGCCCAGGCAATCAGCCCCAGCATTTT. It translates to CASNLGGPGNQPQHF.

This chain uses TRBV7-3 with TRBJ1-6; D might be TRBD1 (6 bases). The CDR3 is made up of 15 amino acids. The V end lost 0 bases, the J end lost 7 bases, and 10 bases lay between the germline ends. Germline loops: CDR1 SGHTA, CDR2 FQGTGA. Here the CDR3 DNA reads TGTGCCAGCAGCTTAACGGGGGCGGGCAATTCACCCCTCCACTTT. Translated: CASSLTGAGNSPLHF.

The rearrangement links TRBV6-1 to TRBJ1-3; D is undetermined. The V gene lost 1 base and the J gene lost 0 bases, with 10 bases spanning the gap. Germline assignment: CDR1 MNHNS and CDR2 SASEGT. CDR3 length: 16 residues. The CDR3, as DNA: TGTGCCAGCAGTGAAGGCGCGGCGAGCTCTGGAAACACCATATATTTT. Amino acids: CASSEGAASSGNTIYF.

The chain couples TRBV5-1 to TRBJ1-1; no reliable D call. V dropped 0 bases and J dropped 6 bases, with 9 bases sitting between them. Germline V CDR1 and CDR2: SGHRS, YFSETQ. This CDR3 region has 13 residues. CDR3 in DNA: TGCGCCAGCAGCTTGGCGAGGGATTCTGAAGCTTTCTTT. It encodes CASSLARDSEAFF.

The genes are TRBV9 and TRBJ1-4; D is perhaps TRBD1 (6 bases). Germline V gene sequence: CDR1 SGDLS, CDR2 YYNGEE. Trimming cost V 5 bases and J 11 bases, with 16 bases left between them. CDR3 length: 13 amino acids. CDR3 DNA sequence: TGTGCCAGCAGAGGGGACATGCTTGGGAAACTGTTTTTT. Encoded protein: CASRGDMLGKLFF.

The gene calls are TRBV28 and TRBJ1-6; 7 bases agree with TRBD1. Per germline, CDR1 MDHEN and CDR2 SYDVKM. Losses at the gene ends were 2 bases for V and 7 bases for J; bases not matched to a gene: 8. The CDR3 is 16 amino acids. CDR3 DNA sequence: TGTGCCAGCAGTTTAGTCGGGACAGCGACCAATTCACCCCTCCACTTT. It translates to CASSLVGTATNSPLHF. The full variable domain, rest sourced from reference TRBV28 and TRBJ1-6, is DVKVTQSSRYLVKRTGEKVFLECVQDMDHENMFWYRQDPGLGLRLIYFSYDVKMKEKGDIPEGYSVSREKKERFSLILESASTNQTSMYLCASSLVGTATNSPLHFGNGTRLTVT.

The chain has TRBV12-3 or TRBV12-4 and TRBJ1-5; no clear D gene. Trimming took off 6 bases at V and 5 bases at J, with 8 bases between the two ends. The CDR3 is made up of 12 amino acids. The CDR3 nucleotides read TGTGCCAGCAGCGTGGGAGATCAGCCCCAGCATTTT. Translated, it gives CASSVGDQPQHF.

The DNA of the CDR3 is TGTGCCAGCAGGCGTAGTATGAACTACGAGCAGTACTTC. Translating gives CASRRSMNYEQYF. J is TRBJ2-7 and V is TRBV28, with unresolved D. The CDR3 sequence is 13 residues long. V was trimmed by 6 bases and J by 3 bases, leaving 12 bases between them. The germline CDR1 and CDR2 sequences are MDHEN and SYDVKM. Filled out from reference TRBV28 and TRBJ2-7, the complete variable domain reads DVKVTQSSRYLVKRTGEKVFLECVQDMDHENMFWYRQDPGLGLRLIYFSYDVKMKEKGDIPEGYSVSREKKERFSLILESASTNQTSMYLCASRRSMNYEQYFGPGTRLTVT.